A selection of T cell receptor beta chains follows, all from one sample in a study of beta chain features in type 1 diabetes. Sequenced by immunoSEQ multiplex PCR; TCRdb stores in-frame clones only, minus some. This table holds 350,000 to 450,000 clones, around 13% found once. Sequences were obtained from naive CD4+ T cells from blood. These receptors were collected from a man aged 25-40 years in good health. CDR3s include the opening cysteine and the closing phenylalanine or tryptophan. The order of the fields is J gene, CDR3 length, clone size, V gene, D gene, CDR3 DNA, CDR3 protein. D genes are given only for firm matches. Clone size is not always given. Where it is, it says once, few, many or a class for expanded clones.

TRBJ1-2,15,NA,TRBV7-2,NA,TGTGCCAGCAGCCCCCACCCGCAGGGAGGGTATGGCTACACCTTC,CASSPHPQGGYGYTF
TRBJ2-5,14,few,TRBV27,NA,TGTGCCAGCAGTTTATCAGGGGCCCGGGAGACCCAGTACTTC,CASSLSGARETQYF
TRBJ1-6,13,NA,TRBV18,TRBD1,TGTGCCAGCTCACCGGACAGGGGAACACCCCTCCACTTT,CASSPDRGTPLHF
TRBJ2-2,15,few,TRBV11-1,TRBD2,TGTGCCAGCAGCTTCGTCGCGGGAGGGGTTGGGGAGCTGTTTTTT,CASSFVAGGVGELFF
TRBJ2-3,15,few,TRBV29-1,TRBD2,TGCAGCGCTGGACTAGCGGGACGCGCCACAGATACGCAGTATTTT,CSAGLAGRATDTQYF
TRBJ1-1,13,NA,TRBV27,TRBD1,TGTGCCACCGGGGACAGATTGAACACTGAAGCTTTCTTT,CATGDRLNTEAFF
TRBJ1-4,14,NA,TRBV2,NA,TGTGCCAGCAGTGTGATCTCAGTTAATGAAAAACTGTTTTTT,CASSVISVNEKLFF
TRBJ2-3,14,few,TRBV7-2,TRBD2,TGTGCCAGCAGCTCTAGCGGGAGTGCAGATACGCAGTATTTT,CASSSSGSADTQYF
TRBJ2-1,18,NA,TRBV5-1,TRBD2,TGCGCCAGCAGCCCCGCTTGGACTAGCGATCTTTGGGACAATGAGCAGTTCTTC,CASSPAWTSDLWDNEQFF
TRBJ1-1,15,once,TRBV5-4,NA,TGTGCCAGCAGCTCTCGGGGCAGGGAAGTCACTGAAGCTTTCTTT,CASSSRGREVTEAFF
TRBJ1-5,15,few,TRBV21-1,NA,TGTGCCCCCCGAGGGCAGGCCTATAGCAATCAGCCCCAGCATTTT,CAPRGQAYSNQPQHF
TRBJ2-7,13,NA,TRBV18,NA,TGTGCCAGCTCACCGGACAGCTCCTACGAGCAGTACTTC,CASSPDSSYEQYF
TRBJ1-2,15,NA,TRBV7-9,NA,TGTGCCAGCAGCTTCGCCGACCGTGGCCTCGGTGGCTACACCTTC,CASSFADRGLGGYTF
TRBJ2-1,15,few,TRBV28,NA,TGTGCCAGCACCACTCCTGGCCGCCACTACAATGAGCAGTTCTTC,CASTTPGRHYNEQFF
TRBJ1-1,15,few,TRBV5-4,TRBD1,TGTGCCAGCAGCCCGCAAGGACAGGGCGGCACTGAAGCTTTCTTT,CASSPQGQGGTEAFF
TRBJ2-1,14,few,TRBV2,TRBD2,TGTGCCAGCAGACGAATTAGCGGGGTGGCTGAGCAGTTCTTC,CASRRISGVAEQFF
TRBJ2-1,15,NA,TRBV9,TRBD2,TGTGCCAGCAGCGTAGGGCTAGCGGGAGACAATGAGCAGTTCTTC,CASSVGLAGDNEQFF
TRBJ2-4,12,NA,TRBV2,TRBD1,TGTGCCAGCAGTGCCGGACAGGGCATTCAGTACTTC,CASSAGQGIQYF
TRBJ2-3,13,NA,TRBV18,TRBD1,TGTGCCAGCTCACCAGGACAGGGGGGAACGCAGTATTTT,CASSPGQGGTQYF
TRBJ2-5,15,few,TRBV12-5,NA,TGTGCCACAACGGGCGGAGGACGGATTACTCAGACCCAGTACTTC,CATTGGGRITQTQYF
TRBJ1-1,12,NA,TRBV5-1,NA,TGCGCCAGCAGCCTGGACACCATTGAAGCTTTCTTT,CASSLDTIEAFF
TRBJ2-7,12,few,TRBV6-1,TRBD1,TGTGCCAGCAGGGACAGGGGGTACGAGCAGTACTTC,CASRDRGYEQYF
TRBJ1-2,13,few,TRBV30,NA,TGTGCCTGGAGTGTAACCCATAACTATGGCTACACCTTC,CAWSVTHNYGYTF